These T cell receptor beta chains were read from a single sample in a study of blood T cells in healthy people across ages. TCRdb reprocessed the 5' RACE reads via MiXCR and lists one record per CDR3 protein. The sample shows 1.2 million to 1.5 million distinct CDR3 sequences, 42% of them seen only once. The sequenced material came from blood. These TCRs come from a woman in her late teens or twenties in good health. Both conserved end residues are part of each CDR3. A D gene is named only where the DNA matches it firmly.

D gene: TRBD2
V gene: TRBV4-2
J gene: TRBJ2-1
CDR3 length: 13
CDR3 protein: CASGGVYDNEQFF

D gene: .
V gene: TRBV2
J gene: TRBJ2-1
CDR3 length: 14
CDR3 protein: CASSWGRDYNEQFF

D gene: .
V gene: TRBV10-1
J gene: TRBJ2-5
CDR3 length: 18
CDR3 protein: CASSESGRGSFGVAEQYF

D gene: .
V gene: TRBV7-2
J gene: TRBJ2-1
CDR3 length: 14
CDR3 protein: CASSPWTTYNEQFF

D gene: TRBD1
V gene: TRBV18
J gene: TRBJ1-2
CDR3 length: 14
CDR3 protein: CASRGQGALYGYTF

D gene: TRBD1
V gene: TRBV15
J gene: TRBJ2-1
CDR3 length: 16
CDR3 protein: CATSRDVGQAYNEQFF

D gene: .
V gene: TRBV30
J gene: TRBJ2-7
CDR3 length: 14
CDR3 protein: CAWEKGSAPYEQYF

D gene: .
V gene: TRBV5-1
J gene: TRBJ2-5
CDR3 length: 15
CDR3 protein: CASSLSGGIQETQYF

D gene: TRBD1
V gene: TRBV9
J gene: TRBJ2-2
CDR3 length: 15
CDR3 protein: CASSKAGGYTGELFF

D gene: .
V gene: TRBV20-1
J gene: TRBJ2-5
CDR3 length: 12
CDR3 protein: CSGVGGEETQYF

D gene: TRBD1
V gene: TRBV27
J gene: TRBJ1-2
CDR3 length: 14
CDR3 protein: CASSTYRGRYGYTF

D gene: TRBD1
V gene: TRBV4-1
J gene: TRBJ2-7
CDR3 length: 18
CDR3 protein: CASSQGTGVSATTYEQYF

D gene: .
V gene: TRBV20-1
J gene: TRBJ2-3
CDR3 length: 14
CDR3 protein: CSASSTTSTDTQYF

D gene: .
V gene: TRBV29-1
J gene: TRBJ2-1
CDR3 length: 14
CDR3 protein: CSVEGQRIRNEQFF

D gene: .
V gene: TRBV4-1
J gene: TRBJ1-4
CDR3 length: 15
CDR3 protein: CASSQVETGYEKLFF

D gene: TRBD1
V gene: TRBV5-1
J gene: TRBJ1-1
CDR3 length: 16
CDR3 protein: CASSPGTGWASTEAFF

D gene: .
V gene: TRBV5-1
J gene: TRBJ1-6
CDR3 length: 15
CDR3 protein: CASSLEEGVHSPLHF

D gene: .
V gene: TRBV4-1
J gene: TRBJ2-7
CDR3 length: 15
CDR3 protein: CASSQDSKEPYEQYF

D gene: TRBD1
V gene: TRBV6-5
J gene: TRBJ2-6
CDR3 length: 18
CDR3 protein: CASSYSGTGRSGANVLTF

D gene: TRBD1
V gene: TRBV11-2
J gene: .
CDR3 length: 12
CDR3 protein: CASRIQGFEQYF

D gene: .
V gene: TRBV7-2
J gene: TRBJ2-1
CDR3 length: 13
CDR3 protein: CASRQGQYNEQFF

D gene: .
V gene: TRBV24-1
J gene: .
CDR3 length: 15
CDR3 protein: CATSERYTGKDEQYF

D gene: .
V gene: TRBV21-1
J gene: TRBJ1-2
CDR3 length: 14
CDR3 protein: CASSNILANYDYTF

D gene: .
V gene: TRBV6-5
J gene: TRBJ1-3
CDR3 length: 15
CDR3 protein: CASRRYTGPGNTIYF

D gene: TRBD1
V gene: TRBV30
J gene: TRBJ1-2
CDR3 length: 13
CDR3 protein: CAWVQGPNYGYTF

D gene: .
V gene: TRBV20-1
J gene: TRBJ1-2
CDR3 length: 13
CDR3 protein: CSARRVAPGGYTF

D gene: .
V gene: TRBV6-5
J gene: TRBJ1-1
CDR3 length: 13
CDR3 protein: CVSSYSGAEEAFF

D gene: .
V gene: TRBV6-2/TRBV6-3
J gene: TRBJ1-2
CDR3 length: 12
CDR3 protein: CASRLPVYGYTF

D gene: .
V gene: TRBV28
J gene: TRBJ1-2
CDR3 length: 16
CDR3 protein: CASSLSAAPIPYGYTF

D gene: .
V gene: TRBV20-1
J gene: TRBJ2-3
CDR3 length: 14
CDR3 protein: CSARAGSLGHTQYF

D gene: TRBD2
V gene: TRBV7-2
J gene: TRBJ2-3
CDR3 length: 17
CDR3 protein: CASSLAVGLAGGDTQYF

D gene: .
V gene: TRBV4-2
J gene: TRBJ1-1
CDR3 length: 15
CDR3 protein: CASSQDEGMNTEAFF

D gene: TRBD2
V gene: TRBV20-1
J gene: TRBJ2-7
CDR3 length: 14
CDR3 protein: CSAKPSGPIYEQYF

D gene: .
V gene: TRBV6-2/TRBV6-3
J gene: TRBJ2-1
CDR3 length: 15
CDR3 protein: CASRAILNSYNEQFF

D gene: TRBD1
V gene: TRBV29-1
J gene: TRBJ2-5
CDR3 length: 16
CDR3 protein: CSAYGTASSQAETQYF

D gene: TRBD1
V gene: TRBV20-1
J gene: TRBJ1-2
CDR3 length: 17
CDR3 protein: CSARPSGTGLTNYGYTF

D gene: .
V gene: TRBV15
J gene: TRBJ2-3
CDR3 length: 19
CDR3 protein: CATSRYLSTGATTTDTQYF

D gene: .
V gene: TRBV20-1
J gene: TRBJ1-2
CDR3 length: 14
CDR3 protein: CSARDGGVNYGYTF

D gene: TRBD2
V gene: TRBV11-2
J gene: TRBJ2-3
CDR3 length: 16
CDR3 protein: CASSYGTSARTDTQYF

D gene: .
V gene: TRBV12-3/TRBV12-4
J gene: TRBJ1-2
CDR3 length: 12
CDR3 protein: CASSLPVGGYTF

D gene: .
V gene: TRBV5-6
J gene: TRBJ2-7
CDR3 length: 12
CDR3 protein: CASSGMDYEQYF

D gene: .
V gene: TRBV7-3
J gene: TRBJ2-5
CDR3 length: 13
CDR3 protein: CASQQGLGETQYF

D gene: .
V gene: TRBV10-3
J gene: TRBJ2-3
CDR3 length: 15
CDR3 protein: CATSLTRGHTDTQYF

D gene: .
V gene: TRBV5-1
J gene: .
CDR3 length: 13
CDR3 protein: CASSPPAPNEQYF

D gene: .
V gene: TRBV30
J gene: TRBJ2-1
CDR3 length: 16
CDR3 protein: CAWSSFQGSSYNEQFF

D gene: TRBD2
V gene: TRBV3-1
J gene: TRBJ2-3
CDR3 length: 15
CDR3 protein: CASSPAGGHTDTQYF

D gene: .
V gene: TRBV30
J gene: TRBJ1-1
CDR3 length: 12
CDR3 protein: CAWSHPNTEAFF

D gene: .
V gene: TRBV3-1
J gene: TRBJ2-5
CDR3 length: 14
CDR3 protein: CASSPRQLQETQYF

D gene: .
V gene: TRBV15
J gene: TRBJ2-3
CDR3 length: 14
CDR3 protein: CATSIYRGTDTQYF

D gene: .
V gene: TRBV20-1
J gene: TRBJ1-2
CDR3 length: 14
CDR3 protein: CSARREIGGYGYTF

D gene: .
V gene: TRBV10-3
J gene: TRBJ2-7
CDR3 length: 11
CDR3 protein: CAIRSRYEQYF

D gene: .
V gene: TRBV20-1
J gene: TRBJ1-5
CDR3 length: 12
CDR3 protein: CSGRAPNQPQHF

D gene: .
V gene: TRBV28
J gene: TRBJ1-2
CDR3 length: 13
CDR3 protein: CASLPAGDLGYTF

D gene: .
V gene: TRBV28
J gene: TRBJ1-1
CDR3 length: 17
CDR3 protein: CASGETSSLAGGAEAFF

D gene: .
V gene: TRBV25-1
J gene: TRBJ2-1
CDR3 length: 16
CDR3 protein: CASSDTGKWADNEQFF

D gene: TRBD1
V gene: TRBV20-1
J gene: TRBJ1-2
CDR3 length: 14
CDR3 protein: CSAGGTGIPYGYTF

D gene: .
V gene: TRBV12-3/TRBV12-4
J gene: TRBJ1-1
CDR3 length: 12
CDR3 protein: CASSLIPTEAFF

D gene: TRBD1
V gene: TRBV12-3/TRBV12-4
J gene: TRBJ2-1
CDR3 length: 18
CDR3 protein: CASSFSRGNSDNNNEQFF

D gene: .
V gene: TRBV20-1
J gene: TRBJ1-1
CDR3 length: 10
CDR3 protein: CSAMDTEAFF

D gene: .
V gene: TRBV10-3
J gene: TRBJ1-2
CDR3 length: 14
CDR3 protein: CAISDNTGWYGYTF